These 30 T cell receptor beta chains were all obtained from the same sample, sequenced in a study of OX40 agonist ivuxolimab in advanced cancers. Receptor amplification or capture employed the immunoSEQ multiplex PCR assay. The table comes from immuneACCESS by way of TCRdb, which keeps in-frame sequences with V and J called. Part of the clones is missing from these tables; in studies checked, under half for an unresolved V gene and the rest for unknown reasons. Counted in this sample were tens of thousands of clones; 88% of them appeared once. Clones ranked in the top ten supply approximately 0.98% of the sample. Material: CD4+ or CD8+ T cells sorted from blood, obtained in a trial of the OX40 agonist ivuxolimab. All receptors come from an adult with an advanced solid tumor such as melanoma, head and neck, liver or kidney cancer.

This chain joins TRBV21-1 and TRBJ1-3. TRBV21-1 corresponds to a pseudogene. The CDR3 covers 14 residues. CDR3 protein: CASSKEWYENTIYF. The CDR3 DNA is TGTGCCAGCAGCAAAGAATGGTACGAAAACACCATATATTTT.

This chain's CDR3 is CASSRGGDRVGTEAFF. The CDR3 DNA reads TGTGCCAGCAGCAGGGGAGGGGACAGGGTCGGCACTGAAGCTTTCTTT. The genes are TRBV18 and TRBJ1-1; 9 bases line up with TRBD1. CDR1 is KGHSH, CDR2 LQKENI, per germline. This CDR3 contains 16 residues. The V gene end was trimmed by 8 bases and the J gene end by 4 bases; junction bases not matched to a gene: 14.

Only one count was recorded for this clone. The V gene is TRBV6-5, the J gene TRBJ2-1, with a tentative D call TRBD1 (6 bases). Trimming removed 5 bases from V and 9 bases from J, with 11 bases in between. The germline V gene has CDR1 MNHEY and CDR2 SVGAGI. The CDR3 is 12 residues long. The CDR3, as DNA: TGTGCCAGCAGTATTCAGGGGTTTGAGCAGTTCTTC. It yields the protein CASSIQGFEQFF.

The chain links TRBV28 to TRBJ2-1; 9 bases are a match to TRBD2. CDR1 and CDR2 from the germline V gene are MDHEN and SYDVKM. The CDR3 spans 15 residues. V shed 6 bases, J shed 2 bases, and the junction held 5 bases outside the gene matches. The CDR3 protein is CASSLAGWAYNEQFF. The DNA for the CDR3 is TGTGCCAGCAGCCTAGCGGGATGGGCCTACAATGAGCAGTTCTTC. Full variable domain (missing parts from reference TRBV28 and TRBJ2-1): DVKVTQSSRYLVKRTGEKVFLECVQDMDHENMFWYRQDPGLGLRLIYFSYDVKMKEKGDIPEGYSVSREKKERFSLILESASTNQTSMYLCASSLAGWAYNEQFFGPGTRLTVL.

The gene calls are TRBV28 and TRBJ2-5; 7 bases fit TRBD2. The CDR3 totals 14 residues. Losses at the gene ends were 4 bases for V and 5 bases for J; bases not matched to a gene: 7. CDR1 MDHEN and CDR2 SYDVKM come from the germline V gene. CDR3 nucleotides: TGTGCCAGCAGTTGGGAGGGGCGGTCGGAGACCCAGTACTTC. This sequence encodes CASSWEGRSETQYF.

The chain links TRBV5-1 to TRBJ2-4, with a possible D match to TRBD2 (6 bases). This CDR3 region has 16 residues. V gave up 0 bases and J gave up 1 base, with 11 bases separating them. Germline lookup yields CDR1 SGHRS and CDR2 YFSETQ. CDR3: CASSLGASGAKNIQYF. The CDR3 DNA reads TGCGCCAGCAGCTTGGGGGCAAGCGGGGCCAAAAACATTCAGTACTTC.

V gene TRBV2 combines with J gene TRBJ1-2; D gene uncertain. Germline loops: CDR1 SNHLY, CDR2 FYNNEI. V shed 6 bases and J shed 6 bases, with 14 bases lying between them. The CDR3 totals 13 residues. CDR3 sequence reads: CASSDRERDGYTF. In DNA, the CDR3 is TGTGCCAGCAGCGATAGGGAAAGAGATGGCTACACCTTC.

This chain uses TRBV5-1 with TRBJ2-2; tentatively, D is TRBD2 (6 bases). The CDR3 sequence is 13 residues long. V dropped 4 bases and J dropped 4 bases, with 8 bases sitting between them. Germline values: CDR1 SGHRS, CDR2 YFSETQ. The CDR3 spells CASSGGTTGELFF. CDR3 coding DNA: TGCGCCAGCAGCGGGGGGACCACCGGGGAGCTGTTTTTT.

The V gene is TRBV4-1, the J gene TRBJ1-3, with D possibly being TRBD1 (5 bases). Germline V CDR1 and CDR2: MGHRA, YSYEKL. Trimming left V 1 base short and J 2 bases short, with 9 bases between. The CDR3 runs to 15 residues. The CDR3: CASSQAGPPGNTIYF. The DNA for the CDR3 is TGCGCCAGCAGCCAAGCAGGGCCTCCTGGAAACACCATATATTTT.

This chain uses TRBV2 with TRBJ1-1; D ambiguous. The CDR3 runs to 15 residues. The germline V and J ends were trimmed by 6 bases and 0 bases, with 14 bases remaining between them. CDR1 SNHLY and CDR2 FYNNEI come from the germline V gene. CDR3 in DNA: TGTGCCAGCAGCCTAAGCGGGCCACTGAACACTGAAGCTTTCTTT. Its translation is CASSLSGPLNTEAFF.

CDR3 region: CASSDSIMNNEQFF. CDR3 in DNA: TGTGCCAGCAGTGACTCTATTATGAACAATGAGCAGTTCTTC. The rearrangement uses TRBV6-4 and TRBJ2-1, with D unclear. This CDR3 region has 14 residues. The V end lost 0 bases, the J end lost 5 bases, and 8 bases lay between the germline ends. Germline assignment: CDR1 MRHNA and CDR2 SNTAGT.

This clone occurred a few times. The chain has TRBV27 and TRBJ2-2; possible D gene TRBD1, 6 bases. This CDR3 comprises 14 residues. V dropped 1 base and J dropped 8 bases, with 11 bases sitting between them. Per the germline V gene, CDR1 is MNHEY and CDR2 is SMNVEV (reference sequence). The CDR3 DNA follows: TGTGCCAGCAGTTTATTCTTCGGACAGGGGGAGCTGTTTTTT. This translates into CASSLFFGQGELFF.

The rearrangement uses TRBV9 and TRBJ2-2; 7 bases align to TRBD2. The CDR3 runs to 14 residues. Germline V gives CDR1 SGDLS, CDR2 YYNGEE. Trimming took 3 bases from V and 4 from J; bases not matched to a gene: 3. CDR3 sequence reads: CASSGVAGTGELFF. The CDR3 region has the DNA TGTGCCAGCAGCGGGGTAGCGGGCACCGGGGAGCTGTTTTTT.

V gene TRBV7-3 combines with J gene TRBJ2-1; TRBD2 aligns across 7 bases. The V and J ends lost 3 bases and 5 bases, in that order; junction bases with no gene match: 7. Germline loops: CDR1 SGHTA, CDR2 FQGTGA. CDR3 length: 15 amino acids. The CDR3 spells CASSFRRGVNNEQFF. CDR3 DNA sequence: TGTGCCAGCAGCTTCCGACGGGGGGTGAACAATGAGCAGTTCTTC.

This clone was seen just once. J is TRBJ1-2 and V is TRBV9; tentative D call: TRBD1 (6 bases). Trimming shortened V by 2 bases and J by 3 bases, and 14 bases separated the two germline ends. CDR1 and CDR2 (germline): SGDLS, YYNGEE. This CDR3 comprises 15 residues. CDR3 DNA sequence: TGTGCCAGCAGCGTGGAAGGGGGAGGGGACTATGGCTACACCTTC. It codes for CASSVEGGGDYGYTF.

The chain has TRBV19 and TRBJ2-1; tentatively, D is TRBD1 (6 bases). Germline-derived CDR1 and CDR2 are LNHDA and SQIVND (reference sequence). This CDR3 contains 14 residues. V shed 5 bases and J shed 9 bases, with 17 bases lying between them. The CDR3 reads CASSSSTEGGEQFF. As DNA, the CDR3 is TGTGCCAGTAGTTCGTCGACCGAAGGGGGTGAGCAGTTCTTC.

The CDR3 sequence is CASSLGAGDFVEQFF. Here the CDR3 DNA reads TGTGCCAGCAGCTTAGGGGCAGGGGATTTCGTTGAGCAGTTCTTC. The chain joins TRBV7-2 to TRBJ2-1; D might be TRBD1 (6 bases). CDR3 size: 15 residues. Germline CDR1 reads SGHTA; CDR2 reads FQGNSA. Trimming left V 1 base short and J 9 bases short, with 16 bases between.

This clone was picked up one time. The chain is built from TRBV28 and TRBJ1-4; D is unclear. This CDR3 is 13 amino acids long. Germline V CDR1 and CDR2: MDHEN, SYDVKM. Trimming left V 8 bases short and J 4 bases short, with 11 bases between. For the CDR3, the DNA is TGTGCCAGCCGCCGGAGGAGTAATGAAAAACTGTTTTTT. Amino acids: CASRRRSNEKLFF. Drawing the rest from reference TRBV28 and TRBJ1-4, the complete variable domain is DVKVTQSSRYLVKRTGEKVFLECVQDMDHENMFWYRQDPGLGLRLIYFSYDVKMKEKGDIPEGYSVSREKKERFSLILESASTNQTSMYLCASRRRSNEKLFFGSGTQLSVL.

This chain connects TRBV10-3 to TRBJ1-1; D unresolved. The CDR3 spans 13 residues. The V and J ends lost 8 bases and 0 bases respectively, with 10 bases between them. CDR1 and CDR2 from the germline V gene are ENHRY and SYGVKD. The CDR3 DNA follows: TGTGCCATCTCCATGGCCATGAACACTGAAGCTTTCTTT. Translating gives CAISMAMNTEAFF.

The chain has TRBV6-5 and TRBJ2-7; 7 nucleotides agree with TRBD2. Germline V CDR1 and CDR2: MNHEY, SVGAGI. J lost 3 bases, V lost 3 bases, and 5 bases had no gene match. This CDR3 has 14 amino acids. The DNA for the CDR3 is TGTGCCAGCAGTTATGTCGGGACTAACTACGAGCAGTACTTC. Its protein product is CASSYVGTNYEQYF.

This clone has just one count. The rearrangement links TRBV27 to TRBJ1-5; 9 bases agree with TRBD1. The CDR3 length is 16 residues. The trim removed 6 bases at V and 5 bases at J, leaving 11 bases unmatched. Germline CDR1 reads MNHEY; CDR2 reads SMNVEV (reference sequence). CDR3 sequence (DNA): TGTGCCAGCAGGCAACTAGGACAGGGGACCGATCAGCCCCAGCATTTT. Protein product: CASRQLGQGTDQPQHF.

The chain uses TRBV2 and TRBJ1-2; 8 bases line up with TRBD1. There are 14 residues in the CDR3. The germline gives CDR1 SNHLY, CDR2 FYNNEI. The ends lost 5 bases at V and 5 bases at J; junction bases unmatched: 7. This chain's CDR3 is CASSLRTGWYGYTF. The CDR3 bases are TGTGCCAGCAGTCTAAGGACAGGGTGGTATGGCTACACCTTC.

This chain links TRBV6-5 with TRBJ2-7; D unclear. CDR1 is MNHEY and CDR2 is SVGAGI in the germline V gene. Trimming took off 0 bases at V and 3 bases at J, with 9 bases between the two ends. This CDR3 spans 14 amino acids. The CDR3 sequence is CASSYSPVGYEQYF. CDR3 nucleotide sequence: TGTGCCAGCAGTTACTCGCCCGTGGGCTACGAGCAGTACTTC.

J is TRBJ1-5 and V is TRBV10-1, with a possible D match to TRBD1 (5 bases). The CDR3 spans 15 residues. In germline, CDR1 is WNHNN, CDR2 SYGVQD (reference sequence). V lost 6 bases and J 5 bases, leaving 17 bases between the germline ends. CDR3 sequence: CASSSGTGGYQPQHF. The DNA of the CDR3 is TGCGCCAGCAGCTCCGGGACGGGGGGTTATCAGCCCCAGCATTTT.

The CDR3 DNA reads TGTGCCAGCAGCCCTCCCGGGAAGGGGGGCGCGGAGACCCAGTACTTC. It translates to CASSPPGKGGAETQYF. The genes are TRBV4-2 and TRBJ2-5; D may be TRBD1 or TRBD2 (6 bases each). V was clipped by 4 bases and J by 5 bases, with 20 bases between them. In germline, CDR1 is LGHNA, CDR2 YNFKEQ. CDR3 length: 16 residues.

The chain is built from TRBV19 and TRBJ2-5; D is possibly TRBD1 or TRBD2 (6 bases each). The germline V gene encodes CDR1 LNHDA and CDR2 SQIVND (reference sequence). The CDR3 has 16 amino acids. Trimming removed 3 bases from V and 2 bases from J, with 16 bases in between. DNA of the CDR3: TGTGCCAGTAGTATCTTCGGAGGGGGTCAGCAAGAGACCCAGTACTTC. Protein sequence: CASSIFGGGQQETQYF.

The rearrangement joins TRBV7-8 to TRBJ2-2, with 10 bases aligning to TRBD2. CDR3 size: 16 residues. The germline V gene has CDR1 SGHVS and CDR2 FQNEAQ. V shed 1 base, J shed 7 bases, and the junction held 6 bases outside the gene matches. CDR3 DNA: TGTGCCAGCAGCTTAGGGCTAGCGGGAGCGGTCGGGGAGCTGTTTTTT. Residues: CASSLGLAGAVGELFF.

V gene TRBV5-4 combines with J gene TRBJ2-3; D possibly corresponds to TRBD2 (6 bases). The CDR3 is made up of 17 amino acids. The germline V gene has CDR1 SGHNT and CDR2 YYREEE (reference sequence). Trimming left V 9 bases short and J 3 bases short, with 26 bases between. Here the CDR3 reads CANPKFAGRGSTDTQYF. In DNA form, the CDR3 reads TGTGCCAACCCCAAATTTGCGGGGCGAGGGAGTACAGATACGCAGTATTTT.

V is TRBV5-1 and J is TRBJ2-3, with D possibly TRBD1 on 6 matching bases. The CDR3 sequence is 16 residues long. The ends were cut back, 0 bases at V and 0 bases at J, with 11 bases in the middle. The germline gives CDR1 SGHRS, CDR2 YFSETQ. CDR3 DNA: TGCGCCAGCAGCTTGGAGGGGGACACTAGCACAGATACGCAGTATTTT. Its protein is CASSLEGDTSTDTQYF.

The rearrangement uses TRBV6-1 and TRBJ2-7, with a tentative D call TRBD1 (6 bases). V lost 2 bases to trimming and J lost 3 bases, with 14 bases between them. Germline V CDR1 and CDR2: MNHNS, SASEGT. CDR3 length: 15 residues. CDR3 residues: CASSESQGTLYEQYF. The CDR3 coding sequence is TGTGCCAGCAGTGAATCGCAGGGGACCCTCTACGAGCAGTACTTC.